This T cell receptor beta chain comes out of a study of radiotherapy plus CTLA-4 blockade in lung cancer. Germline V gene sequence: CDR1 SGHTA, CDR2 FQGTGA. The CDR3 contains 15 residues. After removal of 3 bases from V and 7 bases from J, the junction contained 5 bases not matched to a gene. Assay used: immunoSEQ multiplex PCR; TCRdb lists only in-frame clones, some missing. Of 40,000 to 50,000 clones listed, approximately 78% are singletons. This clone showed up just a few times. This clonotype was sampled from a human donor with non-small cell lung cancer who had stable disease on radiotherapy plus ipilimumab. The rearrangement uses TRBV7-3 and TRBJ2-1; TRBD2 aligns across 11 bases. The sequencing used peripheral blood, collected from a patient treated with radiotherapy plus ipilimumab. CDR3 nucleotides: TGTGCCAGCAGCTTCGCGACTAGCGGGACGAATGAGCAGTTCTTC. Translating it yields CASSFATSGTNEQFF.